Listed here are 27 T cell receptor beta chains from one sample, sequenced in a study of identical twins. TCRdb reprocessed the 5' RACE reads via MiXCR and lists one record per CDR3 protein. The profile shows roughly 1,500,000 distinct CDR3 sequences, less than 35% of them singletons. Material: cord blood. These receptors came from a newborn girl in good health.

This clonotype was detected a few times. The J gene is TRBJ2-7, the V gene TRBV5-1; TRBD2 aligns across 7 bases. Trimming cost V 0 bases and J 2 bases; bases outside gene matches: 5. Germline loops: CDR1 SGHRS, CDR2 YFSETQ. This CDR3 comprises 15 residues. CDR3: CASSLAGLPTYEQYF. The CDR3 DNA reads TGCGCCAGCAGCTTGGCGGGACTACCGACCTACGAGCAGTACTTC.

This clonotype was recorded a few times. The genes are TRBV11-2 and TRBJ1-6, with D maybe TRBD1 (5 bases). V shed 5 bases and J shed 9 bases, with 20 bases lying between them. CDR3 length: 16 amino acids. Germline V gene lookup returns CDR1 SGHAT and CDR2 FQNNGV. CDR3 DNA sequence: TGTGCCAGCAGCCCCCGGGACGGCTATGCGGGTTCACCCCTCCACTTT. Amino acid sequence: CASSPRDGYAGSPLHF.

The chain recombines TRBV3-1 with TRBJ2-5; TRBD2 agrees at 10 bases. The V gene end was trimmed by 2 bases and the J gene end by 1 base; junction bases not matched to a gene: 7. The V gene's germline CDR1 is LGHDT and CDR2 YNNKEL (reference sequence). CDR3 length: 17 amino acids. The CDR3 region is CASSQQTLAGIQETQYF. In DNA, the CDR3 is TGTGCCAGCAGCCAACAGACACTAGCGGGGATCCAAGAGACCCAGTACTTC.

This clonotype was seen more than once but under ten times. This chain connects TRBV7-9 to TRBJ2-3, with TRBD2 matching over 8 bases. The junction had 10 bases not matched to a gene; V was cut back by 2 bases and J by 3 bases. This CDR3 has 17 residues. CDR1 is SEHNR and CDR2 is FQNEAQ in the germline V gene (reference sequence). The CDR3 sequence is CASSLRLPAGATDTQYF. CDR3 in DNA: TGTGCCAGCAGCTTACGACTACCAGCGGGGGCGACAGATACGCAGTATTTT. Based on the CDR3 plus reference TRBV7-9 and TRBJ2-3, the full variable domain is DTGVSQNPRHKITKRGQNVTFRCDPISEHNRLYWYRQTLGQGPEFLTYFQNEAQLEKSRLLSDRFSAERPKGSFSTLEIQRTEQGDSAMYLCASSLRLPAGATDTQYFGPGTRLTVL.

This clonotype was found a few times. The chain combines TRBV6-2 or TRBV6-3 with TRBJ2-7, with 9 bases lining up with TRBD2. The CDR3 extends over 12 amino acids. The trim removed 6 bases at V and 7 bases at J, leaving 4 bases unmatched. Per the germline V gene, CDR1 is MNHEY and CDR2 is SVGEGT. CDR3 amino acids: CASSHSGREQYF. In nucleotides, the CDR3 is TGTGCCAGCAGCCATAGCGGGAGAGAGCAGTACTTC.

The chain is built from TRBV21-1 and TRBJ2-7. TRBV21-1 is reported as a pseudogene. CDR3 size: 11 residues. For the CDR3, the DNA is TGTGCCAGCAGACCGTACTACGAGCAGTACTTC. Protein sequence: CASRPYYEQYF.

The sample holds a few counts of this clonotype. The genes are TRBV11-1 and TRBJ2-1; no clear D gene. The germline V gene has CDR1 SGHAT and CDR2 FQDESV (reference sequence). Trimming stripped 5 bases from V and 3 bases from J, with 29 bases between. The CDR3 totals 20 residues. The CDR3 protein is CASSPHPTLGRCQLYNEQFF. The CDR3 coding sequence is TGTGCCAGCAGCCCACACCCAACCCTGGGTAGGTGCCAACTCTACAATGAGCAGTTCTTC. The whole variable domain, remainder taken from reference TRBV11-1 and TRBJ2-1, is EAEVAQSPRYKITEKSQAVAFWCDPISGHATLYWYRQILGQGPELLVQFQDESVVDDSQLPKDRFSAERLKGVDSTLKIQPAELGDSAMYLCASSPHPTLGRCQLYNEQFFGPGTRLTVL.

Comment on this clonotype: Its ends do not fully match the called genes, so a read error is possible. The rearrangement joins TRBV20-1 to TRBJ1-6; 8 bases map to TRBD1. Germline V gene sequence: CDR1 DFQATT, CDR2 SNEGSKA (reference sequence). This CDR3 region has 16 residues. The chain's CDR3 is CSASRPDRVYNSPHHF. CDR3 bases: TGCAGTGCTAGCCGGCCGGACAGGGTGTACAATTCACCCCACCACTTT.

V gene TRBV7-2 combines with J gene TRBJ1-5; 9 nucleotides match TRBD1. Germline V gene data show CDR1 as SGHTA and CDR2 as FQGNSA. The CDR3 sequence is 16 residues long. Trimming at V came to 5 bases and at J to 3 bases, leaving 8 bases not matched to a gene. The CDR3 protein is CASSPRTGANNQPQHF. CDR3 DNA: TGTGCCAGCAGCCCCCGGACAGGGGCGAACAATCAGCCCCAGCATTTT.

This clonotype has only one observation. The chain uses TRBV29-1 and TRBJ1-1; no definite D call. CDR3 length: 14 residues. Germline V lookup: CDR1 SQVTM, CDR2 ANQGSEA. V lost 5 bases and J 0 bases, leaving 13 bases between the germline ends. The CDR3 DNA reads TGCAGCGTTTCTGAGGACCTTTTGAACACTGAAGCTTTCTTT. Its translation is CSVSEDLLNTEAFF.

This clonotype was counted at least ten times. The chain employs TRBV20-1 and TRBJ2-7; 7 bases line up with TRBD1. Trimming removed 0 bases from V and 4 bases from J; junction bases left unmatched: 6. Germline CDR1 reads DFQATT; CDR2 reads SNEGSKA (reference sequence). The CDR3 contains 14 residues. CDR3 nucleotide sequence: TGCAGTGCTAGAGATCGGGACAGATCTTACGAGCAGTACTTC. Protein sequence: CSARDRDRSYEQYF.

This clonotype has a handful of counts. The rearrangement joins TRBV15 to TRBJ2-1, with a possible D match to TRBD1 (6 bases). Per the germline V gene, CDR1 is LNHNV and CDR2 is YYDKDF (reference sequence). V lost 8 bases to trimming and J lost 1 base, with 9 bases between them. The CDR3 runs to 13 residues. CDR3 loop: CATAGTSYNEQFF. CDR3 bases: TGTGCCACCGCCGGGACATCCTACAATGAGCAGTTCTTC.

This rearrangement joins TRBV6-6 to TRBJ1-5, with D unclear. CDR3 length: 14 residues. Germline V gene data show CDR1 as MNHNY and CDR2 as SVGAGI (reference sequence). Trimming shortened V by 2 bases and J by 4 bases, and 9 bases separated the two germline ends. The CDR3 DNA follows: TGTGCCAGCAGTTACGCCGACATGAATCAGCCCCAGCATTTT. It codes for CASSYADMNQPQHF.

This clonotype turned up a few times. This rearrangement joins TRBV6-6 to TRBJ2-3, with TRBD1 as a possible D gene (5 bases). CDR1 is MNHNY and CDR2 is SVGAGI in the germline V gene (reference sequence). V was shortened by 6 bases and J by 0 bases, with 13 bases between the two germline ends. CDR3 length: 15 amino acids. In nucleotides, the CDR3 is TGTGCCAGCAGCAACTCCCAGGGCAGCACAGATACGCAGTATTTT. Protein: CASSNSQGSTDTQYF.

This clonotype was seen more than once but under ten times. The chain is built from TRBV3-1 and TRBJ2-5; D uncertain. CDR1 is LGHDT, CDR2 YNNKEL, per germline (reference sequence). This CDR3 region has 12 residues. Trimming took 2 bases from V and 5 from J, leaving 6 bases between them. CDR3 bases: TGTGCCAGCAGCCAAATTGCCGAGACCCAGTACTTC. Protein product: CASSQIAETQYF.

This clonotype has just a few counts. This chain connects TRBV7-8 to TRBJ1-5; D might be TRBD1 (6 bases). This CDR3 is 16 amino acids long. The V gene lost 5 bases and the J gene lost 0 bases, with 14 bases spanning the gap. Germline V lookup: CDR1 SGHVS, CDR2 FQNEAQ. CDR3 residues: CASSLWGQNSNQPQHF. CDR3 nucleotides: TGTGCCAGCAGCCTGTGGGGGCAGAATAGCAATCAGCCCCAGCATTTT.

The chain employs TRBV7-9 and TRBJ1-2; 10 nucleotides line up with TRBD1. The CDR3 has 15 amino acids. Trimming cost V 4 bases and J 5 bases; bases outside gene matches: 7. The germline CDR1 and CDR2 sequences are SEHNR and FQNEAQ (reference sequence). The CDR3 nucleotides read TGTGCCAGCAGCTATCCGGGACAGGGGCGGTATGGCTACACCTTC. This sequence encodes CASSYPGQGRYGYTF. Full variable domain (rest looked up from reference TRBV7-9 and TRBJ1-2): DTGVSQNPRHKITKRGQNVTFRCDPISEHNRLYWYRQTLGQGPEFLTYFQNEAQLEKSRLLSDRFSAERPKGSFSTLEIQRTEQGDSAMYLCASSYPGQGRYGYTFGSGTRLTVV.

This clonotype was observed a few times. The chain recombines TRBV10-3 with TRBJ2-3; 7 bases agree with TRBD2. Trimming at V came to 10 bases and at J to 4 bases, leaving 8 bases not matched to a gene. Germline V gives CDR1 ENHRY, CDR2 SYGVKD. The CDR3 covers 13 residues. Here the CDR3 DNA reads TGTGCCACGGCGGGACTACCCCCAGATACGCAGTATTTT. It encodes CATAGLPPDTQYF.

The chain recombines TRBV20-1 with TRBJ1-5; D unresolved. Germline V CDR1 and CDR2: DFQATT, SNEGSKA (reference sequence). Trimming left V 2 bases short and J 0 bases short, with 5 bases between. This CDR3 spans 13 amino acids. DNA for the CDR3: TGCAGTGCTAGACAGGATAGCAATCAGCCCCAGCATTTT. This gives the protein CSARQDSNQPQHF.

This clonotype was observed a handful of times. For the CDR3, the DNA is TGTGCCAGCTCACCATCAATGCGGTTCAAGGAGACCCAGTACTTC. This gives the protein CASSPSMRFKETQYF. The genes are TRBV18 and TRBJ2-5; D is unclear. V lost 2 bases, J lost 5 bases, and 15 bases lay in between. CDR1 and CDR2 (germline): KGHSH, LQKENI. CDR3 size: 15 residues. Together with reference TRBV18 and TRBJ2-5, the CDR3 gives the full variable domain: NAGVMQNPRHLVRRRGQEARLRCSPMKGHSHVYWYRQLPEEGLKFMVYLQKENIIDESGMPKERFSAEFPKEGPSILRIQQVVRGDSAAYFCASSPSMRFKETQYFGPGTRLLVL.

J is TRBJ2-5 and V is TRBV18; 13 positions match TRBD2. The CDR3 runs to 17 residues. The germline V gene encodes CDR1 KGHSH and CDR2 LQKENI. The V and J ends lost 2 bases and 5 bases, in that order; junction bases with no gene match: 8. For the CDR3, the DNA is TGTGCCAGCTCACCAAGGACTAGCGGGAGCCCTCAGGAGACCCAGTACTTC. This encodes CASSPRTSGSPQETQYF.

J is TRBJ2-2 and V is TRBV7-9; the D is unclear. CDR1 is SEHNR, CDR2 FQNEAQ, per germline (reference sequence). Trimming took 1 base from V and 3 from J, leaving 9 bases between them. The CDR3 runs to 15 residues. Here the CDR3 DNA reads TGTGCCAGCAGCTTAGAGCCACTCTACACCGGGGAGCTGTTTTTT. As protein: CASSLEPLYTGELFF.

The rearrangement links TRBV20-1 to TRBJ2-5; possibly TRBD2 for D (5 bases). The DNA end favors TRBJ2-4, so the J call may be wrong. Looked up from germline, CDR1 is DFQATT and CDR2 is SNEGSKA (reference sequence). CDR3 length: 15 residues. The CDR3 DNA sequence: TGCAGTGCTAGACCCTCTGGGAGAAGCAAAAACATTCAGTACTTC. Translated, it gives CSARPSGRSKNIQYF.

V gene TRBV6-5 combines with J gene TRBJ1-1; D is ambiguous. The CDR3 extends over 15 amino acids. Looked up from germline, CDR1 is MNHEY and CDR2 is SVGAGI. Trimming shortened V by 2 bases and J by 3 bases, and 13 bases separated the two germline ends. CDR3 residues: CASSYAQTGYTEAFF. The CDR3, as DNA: TGTGCCAGCAGTTACGCCCAGACTGGGTACACTGAAGCTTTCTTT.

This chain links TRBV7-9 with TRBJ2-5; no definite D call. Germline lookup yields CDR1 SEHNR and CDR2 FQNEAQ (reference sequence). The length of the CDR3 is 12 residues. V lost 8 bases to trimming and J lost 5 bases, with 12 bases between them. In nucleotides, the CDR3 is TGTGCCAGCCAATCCGGATGGGAGACCCAGTACTTC. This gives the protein CASQSGWETQYF.

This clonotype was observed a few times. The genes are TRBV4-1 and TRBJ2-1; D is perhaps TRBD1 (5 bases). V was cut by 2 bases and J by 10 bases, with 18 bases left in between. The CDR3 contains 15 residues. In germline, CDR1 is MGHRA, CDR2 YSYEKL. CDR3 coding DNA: TGCGCCAGCAGCCAAAGGGCAGATGCAGCAGGGGAGCAGTTCTTC. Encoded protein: CASSQRADAAGEQFF.

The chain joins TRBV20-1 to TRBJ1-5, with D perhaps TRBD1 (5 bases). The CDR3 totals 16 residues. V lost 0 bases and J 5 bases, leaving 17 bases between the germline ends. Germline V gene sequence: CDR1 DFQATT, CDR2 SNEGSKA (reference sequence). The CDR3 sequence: CSARDPTASDHQPQHF. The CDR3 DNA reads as TGCAGTGCTAGAGATCCGACAGCCTCCGATCATCAGCCCCAGCATTTT.